This T cell receptor (beta chain) was recorded in a study of blood T cell repertoires in COVID-19. Across the study: Collection of acute and convalescent COVID-19 samples took place in the United States, Italy and Spain.

Data came from immunoSEQ multiplex PCR; TCRdb stores just in-frame clones and leaves some out. The sample holds about 130,000 clones, about 91% seen once. V dropped 0 bases and J dropped 7; count of bases not matched to a gene: 6. This CDR3 is built from 15 residues. Germline lookup yields CDR1 SGHRS and CDR2 YFSETQ. The specimen sequenced was peripheral blood. The chain employs TRBV5-1 and TRBJ1-5; 8 positions agree with TRBD1. The source of this sequence is a man aged 50 or older with acute or convalescent COVID-19. The CDR3 is CASSLAGQGGQPQHF. The CDR3 DNA follows: TGCGCCAGCAGCTTGGCCGGACAGGGAGGACAGCCCCAGCATTTT.